The clone carrying this T cell receptor (beta chain) was seen many times. This record comes from a study of blood T cells in healthy people across ages. The CDR3 has 13 residues. V was trimmed by 3 bases and J by 4 bases, leaving 8 bases between them. CDR1 LGHNA and CDR2 YSLEER come from the germline V gene. Combining a sample-barcoded 5' primer with a J-beta primer mix, a second PCR ran for roughly 6 to 12 cycles. TCRdb reanalysed the 5' RACE reads using MiXCR and keeps one entry per CDR3 protein. The sample has about 840,000 distinct CDR3 sequences; almost 30% are singletons. This same sample was also part of a study on T cells of mothers and their children.

The rearrangement joins TRBV4-3 to TRBJ2-3; TRBD1 or TRBD2 may be the D gene (5 bases each). The receptor's source is a woman aged 40 to 55 in good health. The material sequenced was blood. The DNA of the CDR3 is TGCGCCAGCAGCCAGGGGACGGCAGATACGCAGTATTTT. Amino acids: CASSQGTADTQYF.